One and the same sample provided the 21 T cell receptor beta chains below, sequenced in a study of cytotoxic CD8 clonotypes in ibrutinib-treated CLL. Measured with immunoSEQ multiplex PCR; TCRdb has only the in-frame clones, and not every one. This sample carries approximately 300,000 clones, around four fifths of them seen once, and the ten largest clones take roughly 6.3%. The sample in question was PBMCs, obtained before ibrutinib treatment. All receptors come from a human donor with chronic lymphocytic leukemia.

This clone has more than one count but fewer than ten. The V gene is TRBV28, the J gene TRBJ1-2; no definite D call. CDR3 length: 12 residues. The V gene's germline CDR1 is MDHEN and CDR2 SYDVKM. Trimming took 4 bases from V and 1 from J, leaving 4 bases between them. CDR3 in DNA: TGTGCCAGCAGTTGGAGTAACTATGGCTACACCTTC. Amino acid sequence: CASSWSNYGYTF.

This clone occurred a few times. V and J are TRBV5-1 and TRBJ2-2; no firm D call. The germline V gene has CDR1 SGHRS and CDR2 YFSETQ. This CDR3 spans 14 amino acids. V lost 0 bases and J lost 0, with 3 bases in between. The CDR3 nucleotides read TGCGCCAGCAGCTTGGGACCGAACACCGGGGAGCTGTTTTTT. It codes for CASSLGPNTGELFF.

This clone has only a few counts. V is TRBV11-2 and J is TRBJ2-2, with D maybe TRBD2 (5 bases). In germline, CDR1 is SGHAT, CDR2 FQNNGV. CDR3 length: 16 amino acids. The germline V and J ends were trimmed by 5 bases and 4 bases, with 17 bases remaining between them. The CDR3 region has the DNA TGTGCCAGCAGCCGACCGGTTAGTCGGGGCACCGGGGAGCTGTTTTTT. This gives the protein CASSRPVSRGTGELFF. Together with reference TRBV11-2 and TRBJ2-2, the CDR3 gives the full variable domain: EAGVAQSPRYKIIEKRQSVAFWCNPISGHATLYWYQQILGQGPKLLIQFQNNGVVDDSQLPKDRFSAERLKGVDSTLKIQPAKLEDSAVYLCASSRPVSRGTGELFFGEGSRLTVL.

This clone appeared a few times. The chain carries TRBV29-1 and TRBJ1-2; D uncertain. This CDR3 spans 13 amino acids. CDR1 SQVTM and CDR2 ANQGSEA come from the germline V gene. V lost 3 bases and J lost 5, with 13 bases in between. This CDR3 is CSVDLASWYGYTF. CDR3 nucleotide sequence: TGCAGCGTTGATCTCGCGTCATGGTATGGCTACACCTTC.

V is TRBV2 and J is TRBJ1-2; D may be TRBD1 (5 bases). V lost 2 bases, J lost 1 base, and 11 bases lay in between. From germline, CDR1 is SNHLY and CDR2 FYNNEI. This CDR3 spans 15 amino acids. CDR3 sequence: CASSELGTDNYGYTF. In nucleotides, the CDR3 is TGTGCCAGCAGTGAACTTGGGACGGATAACTATGGCTACACCTTC. Complete variable domain (other parts from reference TRBV2 and TRBJ1-2): EPEVTQTPSHQVTQMGQEVILRCVPISNHLYFYWYRQILGQKVEFLVSFYNNEISEKSEIFDDQFSVERPDGSNFTLKIRSTKLEDSAMYFCASSELGTDNYGYTFGSGTRLTVV.

The V call is TRBV4-3, the J call TRBJ2-5, with 10 bases identical to TRBD2. Germline CDR1 reads LGHNA; CDR2 reads YSLEER. The CDR3 covers 17 residues. V trimming: 0 bases; J trimming: 5 bases; junction bases outside the gene matches: 9. CDR3 loop: CASSQDQGAGGVETQYF. CDR3 DNA: TGCGCCAGCAGCCAAGATCAAGGAGCGGGAGGGGTTGAGACCCAGTACTTC.

This chain links TRBV4-1 with TRBJ1-5; 7 bases line up with TRBD1. The CDR3 is 16 amino acids. Germline CDR1 and CDR2: MGHRA and YSYEKL. V lost 4 bases and J lost 11; bases outside the gene matches: 17. The CDR3, as DNA: TGCGCCAGCAGCCTGGACAGGACAGGTTCAAGAGGGGCCCAGCATTTT. This translates into CASSLDRTGSRGAQHF.

This clone was detected a few times. The chain employs TRBV5-4 and TRBJ2-1; 8 bases align to TRBD1. Germline V gives CDR1 SGHNT, CDR2 YYREEE (reference sequence). The CDR3 runs 13 residues. J gave up 6 bases and V 9 bases, and 8 bases lay outside the gene matches. The CDR3 loop reads CATGDRGFNEQFF. In nucleotides, the CDR3 is TGTGCCACCGGAGACAGGGGATTCAATGAGCAGTTCTTC.

The rearrangement joins TRBV5-4 to TRBJ1-2; 7 bases fit TRBD1. This CDR3 is built from 14 residues. The ends lost 4 bases at V and 3 bases at J; junction bases unmatched: 6. The germline V gene has CDR1 SGHNT and CDR2 YYREEE (reference sequence). This CDR3 is CASSTPTGDYGYTF. Written as DNA, the CDR3 is TGTGCCAGCAGCACGCCAACAGGGGACTATGGCTACACCTTC.

The chain recombines TRBV11-3 with TRBJ2-4; D is ambiguous. This CDR3 spans 17 amino acids. V was shortened by 0 bases and J by 0 bases, with 12 bases between the two germline ends. Germline V CDR1 and CDR2: SGHNT, YENEEA. The CDR3 nucleotides are TGTGCCAGCAGCTTAGATTCTCTGACGGTAGCCAAAAACATTCAGTACTTC. Its translation is CASSLDSLTVAKNIQYF.

The V and J genes are TRBV19 and TRBJ2-1; perhaps TRBD1 as D (6 bases). Per germline, CDR1 LNHDA and CDR2 SQIVND (reference sequence). V shed 7 bases and J shed 3 bases, with 22 bases lying between them. This CDR3 is built from 17 residues. The CDR3 DNA is TGTGCCAGTACCTCACAGGGTTGGGAGACCGGCTACAATGAGCAGTTCTTC. This gives the protein CASTSQGWETGYNEQFF.

This CDR3 reads CASRIGQGHTEAFF. Here the CDR3 DNA reads TGTGCCAGCAGGATAGGACAGGGACACACTGAAGCTTTCTTT. V usage is TRBV6-5 and J usage is TRBJ1-1; TRBD1 matches 8 bases. The CDR3 extends over 14 amino acids. V was pared by 6 bases and J by 3 bases, with 6 bases of the junction left unmatched. Germline V gene sequence: CDR1 MNHEY, CDR2 SVGAGI.

The sample holds a few counts of this clone. Here the CDR3 reads CASSLEYWRGTGELFF. The CDR3 DNA sequence: TGTGCCAGCAGCTTAGAGTACTGGAGGGGGACCGGGGAGCTGTTTTTT. The rearrangement uses TRBV7-2 and TRBJ2-2; D may match TRBD1 or TRBD2 (6 bases each). CDR3 length equals 16 residues. Deletions cut 1 base from V and 5 bases from J, with 14 bases between. Germline CDR1 is SGHTA and CDR2 is FQGNSA. Looking up the rest from reference TRBV7-2 and TRBJ2-2 gives the full variable domain: GAGVSQSPSNKVTEKGKDVELRCDPISGHTALYWYRQSLGQGLEFLIYFQGNSAPDKSGLPSDRFSAERTGGSVSTLTIQRTQQEDSAVYLCASSLEYWRGTGELFFGEGSRLTVL.

The chain joins TRBV10-3 to TRBJ2-1; D possibly corresponds to TRBD2 (6 bases). The V end lost 4 bases, the J end lost 6 bases, and 10 bases lay between the germline ends. CDR1 and CDR2 from the germline V gene are ENHRY and SYGVKD. This CDR3 has 13 amino acids. In DNA, the CDR3 is TGTGCCATCAGTGTGCGGGAATTCAATGAGCAGTTCTTC. It is translated as CAISVREFNEQFF.

Comment on this clone: A read error may be the cause here, since a much bigger clone is one base away. The V gene is TRBV2, the J gene TRBJ2-7; D gene unclear. The CDR3 spans 11 residues. Germline lookup yields CDR1 SNHLY and CDR2 FYNNEI. Here the CDR3 DNA reads TGTGCCACCAGTCCCTACTACGAGCAGTACTTC. Protein sequence: CATSPYYEQYF.

V and J are TRBV27 and TRBJ2-3, with 12 bases fitting TRBD2. Germline values: CDR1 MNHEY, CDR2 SMNVEV (reference sequence). CDR3 length: 17 amino acids. V lost 6 bases to trimming and J lost 0 bases; unmatched junction nucleotides: 7. CDR3 coding DNA: TGTGCCAGCAGAAAACGGACTAGCGGGACTAGCACAGATACGCAGTATTTT. Amino acids: CASRKRTSGTSTDTQYF.

The chain employs TRBV30 and TRBJ1-2; 7 bases match TRBD1. The germline gives CDR1 GTSNPN, CDR2 SVGIG (reference sequence). With 2 bases clipped from V and 7 bases from J, the junction kept 7 bases outside the gene matches. The CDR3 consists of 13 residues. This chain's CDR3 is CAWSSSGGSGYTF. CDR3 nucleotides: TGTGCCTGGAGTTCTTCAGGGGGGAGTGGCTACACCTTC.

This clone was picked up a small number of times. The chain links TRBV11-2 to TRBJ1-5; no firm D call. The CDR3 sequence is 15 residues long. The V and J ends lost 5 bases and 0 bases respectively, with 11 bases between them. CDR1 SGHAT and CDR2 FQNNGV come from the germline V gene. The CDR3 coding sequence is TGTGCCAGCAGCGCAAGGCCTAATAGCAATCAGCCCCAGCATTTT. Amino acid sequence: CASSARPNSNQPQHF.

The chain joins TRBV9 to TRBJ2-1; D possibly uses TRBD1 or TRBD2 (5 bases each). Germline loops: CDR1 SGDLS, CDR2 YYNGEE. The CDR3 runs to 15 residues. The V end was cut by 7 bases, the J end by 0 bases, with 14 bases between. As DNA, the CDR3 is TGTGCCAGCTCCCTAGGGGAGAGCTCCTACAATGAGCAGTTCTTC. Translating gives CASSLGESSYNEQFF.

V gene TRBV5-4 combines with J gene TRBJ2-7; D gene uncertain. Deletions cut 4 bases from V and 7 bases from J, with 18 bases between. The CDR3 has 14 amino acids. Per germline, CDR1 SGHNT and CDR2 YYREEE (reference sequence). The CDR3 region has the DNA TGTGCCAGCAGCCAACGGACCAGTTCCGTTGAGCAGTACTTC. This translates into CASSQRTSSVEQYF.

In DNA form, the CDR3 reads TGTGCCAGCAGCTCAGGTGGTGCGGGGCTACCCTACGAGCAGTACTTC. Encoded protein: CASSSGGAGLPYEQYF. V is TRBV7-2 and J is TRBJ2-7, with a possible D match to TRBD2 (6 bases). In germline, CDR1 is SGHTA, CDR2 FQGNSA. CDR3 length equals 16 residues. V lost 4 bases and J lost 2, with 18 bases in between.